Below are 9 T cell receptor beta chains sequenced from a single sample in a study of T cells in localized non-small cell lung cancer. Measured with immunoSEQ multiplex PCR; TCRdb has only the in-frame clones, and not every one. The repertoire has around 1,700 clones, roughly 22% of them found once; the top ten carry roughly an eighth. The sample consisted of normal lung tissue next to the tumor, taken before any cancer treatment. Every receptor here comes from a male donor older than 55 with stage III squamous cell lung carcinoma.

This clone has a handful of counts. A read error may account for a junction end that differs from germline. This chain connects TRBV29-1 to TRBJ2-1, with 8 bases aligning to TRBD2. Germline V lookup: CDR1 SQVTM, CDR2 ANQGSEA. The CDR3 consists of 13 residues. DNA for the CDR3: TGCAGCGTCGAAGCGGGAGTCGGAAATGAGCAGTTCTTC. Protein product: CSVEAGVGNEQFF.

The rearrangement joins TRBV6-8 to TRBJ1-5, with 9 positions matching TRBD1. Germline CDR1 MNHGY, CDR2 SAAAGT. This CDR3 comprises 15 residues. Losses at the gene ends were 6 bases for V and 3 bases for J; bases not matched to a gene: 6. The CDR3 loop reads CASSLTGGINQPQHF. In nucleotides, the CDR3 is TGTGCCAGCAGCTTGACAGGGGGGATCAATCAGCCCCAGCATTTT.

This clone is categorized as medium-sized. This rearrangement joins TRBV11-3 to TRBJ2-1, with D perhaps matching TRBD2 (6 bases). This CDR3 spans 15 amino acids. Germline V gene lookup returns CDR1 SGHNT and CDR2 YENEEA. Trimming took 8 bases from V and 7 from J, leaving 21 bases between them. CDR3 sequence reads: CASPGLSSGGNEQFF. CDR3 nucleotide sequence: TGTGCCAGCCCCGGGCTTTCATCCGGAGGGAATGAGCAGTTCTTC.

The J gene is TRBJ1-5, the V gene TRBV19, with a weak D call TRBD1 (5 bases). V was clipped by 4 bases and J by 3 bases, with 16 bases between them. The CDR3 loop spans 16 amino acids. From germline, CDR1 is LNHDA and CDR2 SQIVND (reference sequence). The CDR3 DNA follows: TGTGCCAGTAGTACTATGACAGAGGGCGACAATCAGCCCCAGCATTTT. This translates into CASSTMTEGDNQPQHF.

This clone was detected only a few times. V is TRBV2 and J is TRBJ2-5, with D possibly being TRBD1 or TRBD2 (5 bases each). Germline V gene data show CDR1 as SNHLY and CDR2 as FYNNEI. The CDR3 runs to 17 residues. Trimming removed 6 bases from V and 3 bases from J, with 23 bases in between. This CDR3 is CASRDVAISEGKETQYF. CDR3 coding DNA: TGTGCCAGCAGGGACGTGGCTATTAGCGAGGGGAAAGAGACCCAGTACTTC.

This chain joins TRBV19 and TRBJ1-2; D not resolved. V lost 5 bases to trimming and J lost 2 bases, with 12 bases between them. This CDR3 has 14 amino acids. Germline lookup yields CDR1 LNHDA and CDR2 SQIVND (reference sequence). The CDR3 DNA reads as TGTGCCAGTAGTTCTGGGAGCCTCAACTATGGCTACACCTTC. Translation: CASSSGSLNYGYTF.

This sequence joins TRBV1 and TRBJ2-1; TRBD2, the D gene given by the table, was not confirmed from the DNA. TRBV1 is designated a pseudogene. This CDR3 is 16 amino acids long. The CDR3 sequence: CASSQDFRVPYNEQFF. The CDR3 region has the DNA TGCGCCAGCAGCCAAGACTTTCGGGTCCCCTACAATGAGCAGTTCTTC.

The rearrangement joins TRBV10-3 to TRBJ2-3, with D maybe TRBD1 (6 bases). CDR3 length: 17 residues. V shed 6 bases and J shed 5 bases, with 24 bases lying between them. The germline gives CDR1 ENHRY, CDR2 SYGVKD. The CDR3 loop reads CAISPGDRTGYRDTQYF. CDR3 in DNA: TGTGCCATCAGCCCCGGGGATCGTACAGGGTATAGAGATACGCAGTATTTT.

The V and J genes are TRBV11-3 and TRBJ2-3; TRBD2 agrees at 12 bases. V lost 5 bases, J lost 1 base, and 4 bases stayed unmatched. This CDR3 has 16 residues. CDR1 is SGHNT and CDR2 is YENEEA in the germline V gene. The chain's CDR3 is CASSPRLAGGTDTQYF. For the CDR3, the DNA is TGTGCCAGCAGCCCCCGACTAGCGGGGGGCACAGATACGCAGTATTTT.